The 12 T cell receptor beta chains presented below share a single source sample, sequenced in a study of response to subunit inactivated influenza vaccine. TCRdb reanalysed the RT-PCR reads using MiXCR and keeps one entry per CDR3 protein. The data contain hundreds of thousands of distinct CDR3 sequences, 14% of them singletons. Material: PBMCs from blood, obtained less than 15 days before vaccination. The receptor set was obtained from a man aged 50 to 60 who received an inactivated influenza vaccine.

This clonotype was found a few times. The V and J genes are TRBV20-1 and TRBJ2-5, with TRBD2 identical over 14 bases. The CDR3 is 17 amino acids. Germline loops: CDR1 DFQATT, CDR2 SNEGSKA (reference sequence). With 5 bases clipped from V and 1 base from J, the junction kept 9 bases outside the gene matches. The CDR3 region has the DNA TGCAGTGCTCGACTAGCGGGGGGGCTCTCGGGCCAAGAGACCCAGTACTTC. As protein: CSARLAGGLSGQETQYF.

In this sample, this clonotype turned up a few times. CDR3 DNA sequence: TGTGCCAGCAGTGAGTATAGGCCCCAGCATTTT. Its protein is CASSEYRPQHF. This chain joins TRBV6-1 and TRBJ1-5; the D is unclear. Trimming removed 3 bases from V and 9 bases from J, with 6 bases in between. This CDR3 spans 11 amino acids. Germline CDR1 MNHNS, CDR2 SASEGT.

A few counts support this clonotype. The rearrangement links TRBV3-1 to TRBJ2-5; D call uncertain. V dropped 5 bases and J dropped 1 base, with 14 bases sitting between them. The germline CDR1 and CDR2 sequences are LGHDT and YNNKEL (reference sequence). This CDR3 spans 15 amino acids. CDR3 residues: CASSAGPLSQETQYF. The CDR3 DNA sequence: TGTGCCAGCAGCGCCGGACCCCTGTCCCAAGAGACCCAGTACTTC.

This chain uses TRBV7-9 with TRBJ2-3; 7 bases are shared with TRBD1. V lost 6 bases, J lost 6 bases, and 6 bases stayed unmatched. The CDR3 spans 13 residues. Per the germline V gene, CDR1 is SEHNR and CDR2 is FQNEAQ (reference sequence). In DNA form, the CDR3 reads TGTGCCAGCAGTACAGGGGAAATCGATACGCAGTATTTT. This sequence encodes CASSTGEIDTQYF.

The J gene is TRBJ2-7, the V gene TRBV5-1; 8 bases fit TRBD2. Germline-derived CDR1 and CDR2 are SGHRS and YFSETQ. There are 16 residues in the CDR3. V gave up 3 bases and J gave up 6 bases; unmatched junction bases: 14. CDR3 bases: TGCGCCAGCAGCTCTTCTCGGGGACTAGGATTCGGCGAGCAGTACTTC. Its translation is CASSSSRGLGFGEQYF.

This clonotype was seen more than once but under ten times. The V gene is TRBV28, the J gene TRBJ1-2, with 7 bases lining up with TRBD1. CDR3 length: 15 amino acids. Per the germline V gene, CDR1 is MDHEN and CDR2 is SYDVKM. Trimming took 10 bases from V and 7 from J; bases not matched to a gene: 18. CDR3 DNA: TGTGCCATACAAACTGAACAGGGGCCACGGTTTGGCTACACCTTC. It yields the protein CAIQTEQGPRFGYTF.

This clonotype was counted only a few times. CDR3 sequence (DNA): TGTGCCACCAGCAGAGATAAAGGCCTGGACACTATGCGGGGCTACACCTTC. Translating it yields CATSRDKGLDTMRGYTF. The chain couples TRBV15 to TRBJ1-2, with a possible D match to TRBD1 (5 bases). This CDR3 region has 17 residues. The germline V gene encodes CDR1 LNHNV and CDR2 YYDKDF (reference sequence). Between the trimmed V and J ends, which lost 0 bases and 8 bases, there was a span of 22 bases.

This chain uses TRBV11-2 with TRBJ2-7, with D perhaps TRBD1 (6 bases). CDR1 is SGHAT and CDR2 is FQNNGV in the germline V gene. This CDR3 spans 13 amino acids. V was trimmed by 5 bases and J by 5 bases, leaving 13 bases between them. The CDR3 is CASSPSGVHEQYF. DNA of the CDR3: TGTGCCAGCAGCCCATCAGGGGTTCACGAGCAGTACTTC.

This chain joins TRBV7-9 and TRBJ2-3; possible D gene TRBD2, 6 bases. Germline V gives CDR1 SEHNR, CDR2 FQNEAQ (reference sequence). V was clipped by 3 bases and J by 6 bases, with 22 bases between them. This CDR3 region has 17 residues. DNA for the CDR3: TGTGCCAGCAGCTTCGGACAACGCTTCGGTGGGGGGGATACGCAGTATTTT. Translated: CASSFGQRFGGGDTQYF.

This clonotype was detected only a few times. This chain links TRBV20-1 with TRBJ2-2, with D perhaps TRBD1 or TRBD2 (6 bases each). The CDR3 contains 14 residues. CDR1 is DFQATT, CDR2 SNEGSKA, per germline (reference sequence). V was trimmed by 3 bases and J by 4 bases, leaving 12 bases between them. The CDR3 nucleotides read TGCAGTGCTAGGGCGGGACAAAGCACCGGGGAGCTGTTTTTT. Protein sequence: CSARAGQSTGELFF.

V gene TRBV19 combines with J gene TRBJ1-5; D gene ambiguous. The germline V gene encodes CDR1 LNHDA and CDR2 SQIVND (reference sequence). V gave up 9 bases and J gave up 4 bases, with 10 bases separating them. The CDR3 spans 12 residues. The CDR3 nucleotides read TGTGCCAGCAAGGGCGCAAATCAGCCCCAGCATTTT. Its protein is CASKGANQPQHF.

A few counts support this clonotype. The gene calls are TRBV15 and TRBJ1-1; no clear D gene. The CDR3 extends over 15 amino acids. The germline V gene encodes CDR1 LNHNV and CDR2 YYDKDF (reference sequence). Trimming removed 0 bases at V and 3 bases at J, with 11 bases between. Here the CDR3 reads CATSRDYLAYTEAFF. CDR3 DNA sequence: TGTGCCACCAGCAGAGATTATCTAGCGTACACTGAAGCTTTCTTT.